This TCR beta chain was sequenced for a study of shared clonotypes between healthy human individuals (TCRdb year 2020). For context, the study as a whole: Two women and a few men aged 18 to 49 years were included in the cohort. To estimate repertoire size and how much clonotype sharing occurs between individuals, the study deeply sequenced the blood TCR repertoires of five or six healthy adults. To increase sequencing depth and limit assay-specific biases, different laboratories used diverse techniques to prepare libraries and sequence TCR repertoires. Leukapheresis yielded between about 0.9 and 9.5 billion PBMCs per donor.

Using the deep immunoSEQ assay, TCR CDR3 regions were amplified from genomic DNA by multiplex PCR. Genomic DNA extracted from each cell subset was distributed evenly over all wells of several immunoSEQ 96-well plates, and each plate served as one replicate. For unsorted PBMC, each replicate PCR was loaded with 300 ng genomic DNA, equivalent to around 30,000 T cell genomes. Ten immunoSEQ deep assay plates were used to sequence the unsorted PBMC genomic DNA. Purified libraries were measured with a Qubit 3.0 fluorometer, size-checked on a Bioanalyzer 2100, and measured again with the KAPA Library Quantification kit. A separate single-read 150-cycle Illumina NextSeq 550 flow cell was used to sequence each immunoSEQ 96-well plate. The original methods were these. Because the immunoSEQ output included only junctional sequences and no quality scores, the filtering could not be the same as the filtering used for full-length reads. Sequences were annotated with PyIR, a Python wrapper for IgBLAST v1.9, and V/J genes and CDR3 were assigned using IMGT germline references. Reads with weak V/J assignments (E-value above 1e-6), missing CDR3, stop codons, out-of-frame junctions, or ambiguous translated residues were removed. A V3J clonotype was defined by an identical inferred V gene, J gene, and CDR3 amino acid sequence. To compute the percentage overlap between repertoires, the number of shared unique clonotypes was divided by the size of the smaller repertoire. Repertoire richness was assessed with RTK rarefaction, the Chao1 estimator, and Recon v2.1 estimates of unobserved clonotypes. What TCRdb holds here is the immuneACCESS table cut down to in-frame rearrangements. Part of the clones is not present; checked against another copy, under half of the missing clones reflect an unresolved V gene, and the others are unexplained. Clone size and the V and J calls come from that table; the DNA yielded D and trimming. Recorded for this sample are around 500,000 clones; 75% to 85% of them occurred a single time. Of the sample, under 15% is held by the ten largest clones.

Note on this clone: Its antigen remains unidentified. Per-base quality was not reported, and no clone a single base away is much larger than it.

Donors were healthy HIV-negative adults with no recently reported acute infections or vaccinations. Every donor was a Caucasian adult living in Nashville, Tennessee, USA. In the unsorted samples, approximately 85 million PBMCs were counted, and genomic DNA was extracted using the QIAamp DNA Blood Mini kit. After blood collection by leukapheresis, PBMCs were isolated using Ficoll-Histopaque density gradient centrifugation and then cryopreserved in the vapor phase of liquid nitrogen. From the cysteine up to the phenylalanine, the CDR3 has a length of 13 residues. This entry keeps only the CDR3 DNA: 39 bases, framed from base 1. Trimming takes 5 bases off V and 8 bases off J; junction bases not matched to a gene: 6. For CDR1 and CDR2, the germline V gene (reference sequence) lists MNHEY and SMNVEV. Broad study findings and their caveats: Sampling was restricted to blood, and TCR repertoires in tissues likely differ from the TCR repertoires found in blood. Because the study included only a small number of donors, the genetic and exposure-history diversity represented was limited. Pairwise subsampling indicated that sequencing depth was expected to affect the degree of clonotype sharing among donors.

Sequenced input: PBMCs. This TCR was sampled from a woman aged 40 to 55 in good health. Some clones in this sample may be carry-over from other donors' samples. The sequence joins TRBV27 to TRBJ2-1, with 7 bases in between that match TRBD2. The CDR3 region: CASSTFGGDEQFF. The nucleotide sequence is TGTGCCAGCAGTACGTTTGGGGGGGATGAGCAGTTCTTC.